Following are 4 T cell receptor beta chains from one sample sequenced in a study of T-cell reconstitution after alpha-beta-depleted transplantation in children. The TCRbeta library was prepared with unique molecular identifiers. One entry per CDR3 protein results from TCRdb running MiXCR on the PCR reads. The repertoire holds 200,000 or so distinct CDR3 sequences, with about 6% as singletons. The material sequenced was PBMCs, taken before TCRalphabeta/CD19-depleted stem cell transplant. Every receptor here comes from a girl under three years old with combined immunodeficiency, due to receive a stem cell transplant.

The sample holds many counts of this clonotype. The J gene is TRBJ2-1, the V gene TRBV5-5; D is uncertain. Germline V lookup: CDR1 SGHKS, CDR2 YYEKEE (reference sequence). This CDR3 comprises 17 residues. V lost 1 base and J 0 bases, leaving 14 bases between the germline ends. The CDR3 DNA follows: TGTGCCAGCAGCTTGTTAAGGGTGGGAAGCTCCTACAATGAGCAGTTCTTC. Translating it yields CASSLLRVGSSYNEQFF.

In this sample, this clonotype turned up a few times. This sequence joins TRBV3-1 and TRBJ1-1; D is possibly TRBD1 (6 bases). Deletions cut 11 bases from V and 6 bases from J, with 16 bases between. The CDR3 extends over 12 amino acids. Germline assignment: CDR1 LGHDT and CDR2 YNNKEL (reference sequence). CDR3 nucleotides: TGTGCCTCCAGCCAGGGGTTCCCTGAAGCTTTCTTT. Residues: CASSQGFPEAFF.

Ten or more counts support this clonotype. The chain has TRBV20-1 and TRBJ2-6; D remains ambiguous. V lost 1 base and J 0 bases, leaving 7 bases between the germline ends. The CDR3 consists of 15 residues. Germline V gene data show CDR1 as DFQATT and CDR2 as SNEGSKA (reference sequence). For the CDR3, the DNA is TGCAGTGCTAGAGCACCCGACTCTGGGGCCAACGTCCTGACTTTC. This gives the protein CSARAPDSGANVLTF.

This clonotype was recorded at least ten times. The chain joins TRBV5-1 to TRBJ1-1; maybe TRBD1 (5 bases). In germline, CDR1 is SGHRS, CDR2 YFSETQ. With 0 bases removed from V and 3 bases from J, the gap between germline ends came to 9 bases. This CDR3 contains 14 residues. CDR3 bases: TGCGCCAGCAGCTTGGGATTGGGGGACACTGAAGCTTTCTTT. It encodes CASSLGLGDTEAFF. Based on the CDR3 plus reference TRBV5-1 and TRBJ1-1, the full variable domain is KAGVTQTPRYLIKTRGQQVTLSCSPISGHRSVSWYQQTPGQGLQFLFEYFSETQRNKGNFPGRFSGRQFSNSRSEMNVSTLELGDSALYLCASSLGLGDTEAFFGQGTRLTVV.